The next 23 T cell receptor beta chains were all read from a single sample in a study of OX40 agonist ivuxolimab in advanced cancers. Repertoires were generated with immunoSEQ multiplex PCR, while TCRdb's copy carries only in-frame clones and drops some. The sample records 55,000 to 80,000 clones, around 80% being singletons. Sequencing was performed on CD4+ or CD8+ T cells sorted from blood, taken in a trial of the OX40 agonist ivuxolimab. These receptors all come from an adult with an advanced solid tumor such as melanoma, head and neck, liver or kidney cancer.

As regards this clone: The junction shows a germline mismatch at one end, possibly a read error. J is TRBJ1-2 and V is TRBV2; no firm D call. The CDR3 sequence is 13 residues long. CDR1 is SNHLY, CDR2 FYNNEI, per germline. CDR3 bases: TGTGCCAGCTGTGAGGACGGAGACTATGGCTACACCTTC. Translated: CASCEDGDYGYTF.

This chain uses TRBV6-5 with TRBJ2-7, with TRBD2 as a possible D gene (6 bases). Germline V gene sequence: CDR1 MNHEY, CDR2 SVGAGI. The length of the CDR3 is 16 residues. Trimming removed 0 bases at V and 2 bases at J, with 14 bases between. The CDR3 bases are TGTGCCAGCAGTTACTCTTTCGGGGGTTCCCCCTACGAGCAGTACTTC. Its protein is CASSYSFGGSPYEQYF.

In regard to this clone: An end of the junction differs from the germline gene, which may be a read error. This chain joins TRBV4-2 and TRBJ1-1; D ambiguous. CDR1 LGHNA and CDR2 YNFKEQ come from the germline V gene. The CDR3 runs to 13 residues. CDR3 DNA sequence: TGTGCCAGCAGTCAAGCGACCTCTCCAGATGCTTTCTTT. Translated, it gives CASSQATSPDAFF.

The chain carries TRBV12-5 and TRBJ2-5; a possible D gene is TRBD2 (5 bases). The V gene's germline CDR1 is LGHNT and CDR2 FRNRAP. V was trimmed by 2 bases and J by 4 bases, leaving 8 bases between them. The CDR3 is 13 amino acids. In DNA form, the CDR3 reads TGTGCTAGTGGTTTGTATGGGAGAGAGACCCAGTACTTC. Its protein is CASGLYGRETQYF.

The chain couples TRBV11-3 to TRBJ2-7, with 8 positions matching TRBD2. V dropped 3 bases and J dropped 0; count of bases not matched to a gene: 4. This CDR3 region has 15 residues. Germline V gene lookup returns CDR1 SGHNT and CDR2 YENEEA. This CDR3 reads CASSFTSGSSYEQYF. CDR3 DNA: TGTGCCAGCAGCTTTACTAGCGGTAGCTCCTACGAGCAGTACTTC.

This clone has ten or more counts. This chain joins TRBV2 and TRBJ1-5; D remains unclear. From germline, CDR1 is SNHLY and CDR2 FYNNEI. With 7 bases removed from V and 2 bases from J, the gap between germline ends came to 15 bases. The CDR3 covers 15 residues. In nucleotides, the CDR3 is TGTGCCAGCAAGCTGGGGTCGGTTGGCAATCAGCCCCAGCATTTT. Its translation: CASKLGSVGNQPQHF.

The chain links TRBV5-4 to TRBJ2-5; the D is unclear. The germline CDR1 and CDR2 sequences are SGHNT and YYREEE (reference sequence). Between the trimmed V and J ends, which lost 1 base and 6 bases, there was a span of 4 bases. This CDR3 is 11 amino acids long. The CDR3 nucleotides read TGTGCCAGCAGCTTGCGGAAGACCCAGTACTTC. Translating gives CASSLRKTQYF.

The chain carries TRBV9 and TRBJ2-1; the D is unclear. Trimming stripped 3 bases from V and 4 bases from J, with 11 bases between. Per the germline V gene, CDR1 is SGDLS and CDR2 is YYNGEE. This CDR3 contains 14 residues. The CDR3, as DNA: TGTGCCAGCAGCGCCAGATCGGGTTACAATGAGCAGTTCTTC. Protein sequence: CASSARSGYNEQFF.

The V call is TRBV19, the J call TRBJ1-2; 7 bases agree with TRBD1. The V gene end was trimmed by 3 bases and the J gene end by 4 bases; junction bases not matched to a gene: 5. Germline lookup yields CDR1 LNHDA and CDR2 SQIVND (reference sequence). The CDR3 sequence is 14 residues long. DNA of the CDR3: TGTGCCAGTAGTATCCTCCGGGACAGCTATGGCTACACCTTC. It yields the protein CASSILRDSYGYTF.

Only one count was recorded for this clone. V usage is TRBV7-4 and J usage is TRBJ1-2; D remains unclear. CDR1 SGHVT and CDR2 SQSDAQ come from the germline V gene. V was trimmed by 3 bases and J by 5 bases, leaving 16 bases between them. CDR3 length: 15 residues. CDR3 coding DNA: TGTGCCAGCAGCTTCTTGGCATCTCGACCATATGGCTACACCTTC. Its protein product is CASSFLASRPYGYTF.

This clone was detected a few times. The gene calls are TRBV7-3 and TRBJ2-2; D not certain. In germline, CDR1 is SGHTA, CDR2 FQGTGA. The V end was cut by 5 bases, the J end by 1 base, with 8 bases between. CDR3 length equals 14 residues. This CDR3 reads CASSASQNTGELFF. CDR3 nucleotide sequence: TGTGCCAGCAGCGCGTCTCAGAACACCGGGGAGCTGTTTTTT.

CDR3 in amino acids: CAWSVGTGTFYEQYF. The CDR3 DNA follows: TGTGCCTGGAGTGTCGGGACAGGGACCTTCTACGAGCAGTACTTC. This chain connects TRBV30 to TRBJ2-7; 9 nucleotides line up with TRBD1. Germline values: CDR1 GTSNPN, CDR2 SVGIG (reference sequence). V gave up 0 bases and J gave up 3 bases; unmatched junction bases: 6. This CDR3 spans 15 amino acids.

This clone was found a few times. The V gene is TRBV11-1, the J gene TRBJ2-3; D possibly matches TRBD1 or TRBD2 (5 bases each). This CDR3 region has 14 residues. The V gene's germline CDR1 is SGHAT and CDR2 FQDESV (reference sequence). V lost 5 bases, J lost 2 bases, and 11 bases lay in between. CDR3 DNA sequence: TGTGCCAGCAGCAGAAGGGACCTCACAGATACGCAGTATTTT. It specifies CASSRRDLTDTQYF.

A word on this clone: The junction does not match germline at one end; this may be a read error. This chain uses TRBV6-5 with TRBJ2-7; D is uncertain. The CDR3 loop spans 13 amino acids. Germline CDR1 MNHEY, CDR2 SVGAGI. CDR3 protein: CASSYSGPYEQYF. CDR3 nucleotide sequence: TGTGCCAGCAGCTACTCGGGCCCCTACGAGCAGTACTTC.

This rearrangement joins TRBV11-2 to TRBJ1-1, with D maybe TRBD1 (5 bases). Germline-derived CDR1 and CDR2 are SGHAT and FQNNGV. The germline V and J ends were trimmed by 5 bases and 0 bases, with 13 bases remaining between them. CDR3 length equals 15 residues. CDR3 protein: CASSIALQVNTEAFF. CDR3 DNA sequence: TGTGCCAGCAGCATCGCCCTACAGGTGAACACTGAAGCTTTCTTT.

In nucleotides, the CDR3 is TGTGCCAGCTCACCATATACCTACGAGCAGTACTTC. It is translated as CASSPYTYEQYF. The chain employs TRBV18 and TRBJ2-7; D call uncertain. CDR1 KGHSH and CDR2 LQKENI come from the germline V gene. Deletions cut 2 bases from V and 2 bases from J, with 4 bases between. This CDR3 is built from 12 residues.

The chain joins TRBV29-1 to TRBJ2-5, with D possibly TRBD2 on 7 matching bases. This CDR3 has 13 residues. With 4 bases removed from V and 4 bases from J, the gap between germline ends came to 13 bases. Germline-derived CDR1 and CDR2 are SQVTM and ANQGSEA. The CDR3 here is CSVVGAGAETQYF. DNA of the CDR3: TGCAGCGTTGTGGGGGCGGGAGCAGAGACCCAGTACTTC.

The chain is built from TRBV29-1 and TRBJ1-2, with a weak D call TRBD1 (5 bases). Between the trimmed V and J ends, which lost 7 bases and 3 bases, there was a span of 12 bases. CDR3 length: 12 residues. CDR1 is SQVTM, CDR2 ANQGSEA, per germline. The CDR3 coding sequence is TGCAGCGATCTCGACAGCCACTATGGCTACACCTTC. Protein sequence: CSDLDSHYGYTF. The full variable domain, completed using reference TRBV29-1 and TRBJ1-2, is SAVISQKPSRDICQRGTSLTIQCQVDSQVTMMFWYRQQPGQSLTLIATANQGSEATYESGFVIDKFPISRPNLTFSTLTVSNMSPEDSSIYLCSDLDSHYGYTFGSGTRLTVV.

The chain uses TRBV7-3 and TRBJ1-1; D is ambiguous. This CDR3 spans 13 amino acids. Trimming stripped 2 bases from V and 8 bases from J, with 12 bases between. From germline, CDR1 is SGHTA and CDR2 FQGTGA. The CDR3: CASSLGVSQEAFF. CDR3 nucleotides: TGTGCCAGCAGCTTAGGGGTCAGCCAAGAAGCTTTCTTT.

V is TRBV7-2 and J is TRBJ1-5, with D uncertain. Germline V gene data show CDR1 as SGHTA and CDR2 as FQGNSA. Trimming cost V 5 bases and J 0 bases, with 14 bases left between them. CDR3 length equals 16 residues. The CDR3 DNA reads as TGTGCCAGCAGCGCCTTTGGACGGCTTAGCAATCAGCCCCAGCATTTT. Translation: CASSAFGRLSNQPQHF.

This sequence joins TRBV5-4 and TRBJ2-1, with 9 bases identical to TRBD2. Germline V gives CDR1 SGHNT, CDR2 YYREEE (reference sequence). J gave up 8 bases and V 4 bases, and 10 bases lay outside the gene matches. This CDR3 region has 15 residues. Here the CDR3 DNA reads TGTGCCAGCAGCCGGGGGGGTAGCGGGAGTGATGAGCAGTTCTTC. This gives the protein CASSRGGSGSDEQFF.

V gene TRBV4-3 combines with J gene TRBJ2-7; tentative D call: TRBD1 (5 bases). Trimming left V 1 base short and J 4 bases short, with 14 bases between. Germline V gene sequence: CDR1 LGHNA, CDR2 YSLEER. The CDR3 has 15 amino acids. The CDR3 is CASSQVVTGPYEQYF. The CDR3, as DNA: TGCGCCAGCAGCCAAGTTGTCACAGGACCATACGAGCAGTACTTC.

As DNA, the CDR3 is TGTGCCAGCAGTTACTCGATGTCCTCCTATGGCTACACCTTC. Encoded protein: CASSYSMSSYGYTF. V and J are TRBV6-5 and TRBJ1-2; the D is unclear. The germline V gene encodes CDR1 MNHEY and CDR2 SVGAGI. This CDR3 comprises 14 residues. Trimming pared 0 bases from V and 4 bases from J, leaving 9 bases between.